The rows below give T cell receptor beta chains drawn from one sample of a study of regulatory T cells in long-lasting Graves disease. TCRdb ran MiXCR on the multiplex PCR reads and lists one entry per CDR3 protein. The profile shows 360,000 or so distinct CDR3 sequences, approximately 12% of them singletons. The sample was also linked to a second study, of T cells in Graves' hyperthyroidism and ophthalmopathy.

The source material was peripheral blood mononuclear cells (PBMCs), sampled at new diagnosis, from a patient treated with antithyroid drugs. Receptors originate from a woman between 18 and 29 years old with Graves disease. Each CDR3 is given with its conserved first and last residue. A D gene is named only where the DNA matches it firmly. The size of a clone is reported for some rows only, either as once, few or many, or as a class for expanded clones.

clone_size,v_call,d_call,j_call,cdr3_nt,cdr3_aa
many,TRBV6-5,-,TRBJ2-1,TGTGCCAGCAGTTACGGGGATAGGCAAGGTGAGCAGTTCTTC,CASSYGDRQGEQFF
many,TRBV7-9,-,TRBJ1-2,TGTGCCAGCAGTTTCGAGGTCAGGACCCCTAACTATGGCTACACCTTC,CASSFEVRTPNYGYTF
many,TRBV4-3,-,TRBJ1-1,TGCGCCAGCAGCCAAGGGTCGGGCACTGAAGCTTTCTTT,CASSQGSGTEAFF
many,TRBV7-3,-,TRBJ1-2,TGTGCCAGCAGCCCGGCCGGGGGAGACTATGGCTACACCTTC,CASSPAGGDYGYTF
many,TRBV6-2/TRBV6-3,-,TRBJ2-1,TGTGCCAGCAGTTACGGGAGGACATACAATGAGCAGTTCTTC,CASSYGRTYNEQFF
few,TRBV6-5,-,TRBJ1-1,TGTGCCAGCAGTTACGACGTACAGGGTGCTGAAGCTTTCTTT,CASSYDVQGAEAFF
-,TRBV9,-,TRBJ1-3,TGTGCCAGCAGCCCTAAACAGGGAATCTCTGGAAACACCATATATTTT,CASSPKQGISGNTIYF
many,TRBV20-1,-,TRBJ1-3,TGCAGTGCTAGAGATCATTTGTGGGGTACTGGAAACACCATATATTTT,CSARDHLWGTGNTIYF
many,TRBV6-1,-,TRBJ1-3,TGTGCCAGCAGTGTGGGTGGACTGAGCTCTGGAAACACCATATATTTT,CASSVGGLSSGNTIYF
many,TRBV10-3,-,TRBJ2-3,TGTGCCATCAGTGAGCCCAGTGGCGGCCTCACAGATACGCAGTATTTT,CAISEPSGGLTDTQYF
many,TRBV7-2,-,TRBJ2-2,TGTGCCAGCAGCTTAGTTAAGTGGGCGGCCGGGGAGCTGTTTTTT,CASSLVKWAAGELFF